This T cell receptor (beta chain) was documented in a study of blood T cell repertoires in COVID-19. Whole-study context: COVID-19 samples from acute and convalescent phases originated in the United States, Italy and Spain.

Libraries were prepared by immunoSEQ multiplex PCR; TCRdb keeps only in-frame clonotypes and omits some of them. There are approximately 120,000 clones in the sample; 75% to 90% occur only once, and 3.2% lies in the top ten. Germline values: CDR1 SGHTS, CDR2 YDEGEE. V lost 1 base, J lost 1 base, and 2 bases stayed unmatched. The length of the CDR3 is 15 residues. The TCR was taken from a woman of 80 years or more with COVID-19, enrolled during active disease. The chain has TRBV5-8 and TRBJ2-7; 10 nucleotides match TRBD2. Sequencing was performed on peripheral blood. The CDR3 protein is CASSLLAGASYEQYF. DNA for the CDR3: TGTGCCAGCAGCTTGCTAGCGGGAGCATCCTACGAGCAGTACTTC.